This is a list of T cell receptor beta chains from one sample in a study of T-cell memory formation after mild COVID-19. TCRdb re-called the 5' RACE reads through MiXCR, storing one row per CDR3 protein. Of roughly 58,000 distinct CDR3 sequences in the sample, over 7.5% were seen once. Sequenced material: PBMCs or a T cell subset sorted from them (not recorded which). These receptors came from a man in his late teens or twenties who had mild COVID-19 (a few samples of this study predate the infection). Cell type and time point are not known. CDR3s include the opening cysteine and the closing phenylalanine or tryptophan. A D gene is named only where the DNA matches it firmly. Part of the rows lack a size; the others show once, few, many or a class for expanded clones.

clone_size	j_call	d_call	v_call	cdr3_nt	cdr3_aa
few	TRBJ1-6	NA	TRBV18	TGTGCCAGCTCACCGAACCTGATACAGGGTGGGGATTCACCCCTCCACTTT	CASSPNLIQGGDSPLHF
many	TRBJ2-1	TRBD2	TRBV5-1	TGCGCCAGCAGCCTCCCCCTCCTTAGTGGGGGGGAGAATGAGCAGTTCTTC	CASSLPLLSGGENEQFF
few	TRBJ2-5	NA	TRBV12-3/TRBV12-4	TGTGCCAGCACCCCTAATGGAGAGACCCAGTACTTC	CASTPNGETQYF
NA	TRBJ2-6	NA	TRBV5-1	TGCGCCAGCAGCCTCCTACCCCGGTCACTCTCTGGGGCCAACGTCCTGACTTTC	CASSLLPRSLSGANVLTF
many	TRBJ2-6	NA	TRBV7-9	TGTGCCAGCAGCCGTGGGGACTCTGGGGCCAACGTCCTGACTTTC	CASSRGDSGANVLTF
NA	TRBJ1-1	NA	TRBV18	TGTGCCAGCTCACCACGCGTAGATAACACTGAAGCTTTCTTT	CASSPRVDNTEAFF
few	TRBJ2-2	NA	TRBV29-1	TGCAGCGTCGGACTGCCAAACACCGGGGAGCTGTTTTTT	CSVGLPNTGELFF
few	TRBJ1-3	NA	TRBV5-1	TGCGCCAGCAGCCCGGGTTCTGGAAACACCATATATTTT	CASSPGSGNTIYF
many	TRBJ2-3	NA	TRBV5-6	TGTGCCAGCAGCTTGGGGGCACACACAGATACGCAGTATTTT	CASSLGAHTDTQYF
many	TRBJ2-5	NA	TRBV5-1	TGCGCCAGCAGCTTGGAAGCGGCCTCGGGGACCCAGTACTTC	CASSLEAASGTQYF
few	TRBJ2-3	TRBD2	TRBV7-2	TGTGCCAGCCGCGGGGGGGCGGCAGATACGCAGTATTTT	CASRGGAADTQYF
NA	TRBJ2-3	NA	TRBV11-2	TGTGCCAGCAGCCCCGAGGAGGTAACGCAGTATTTT	CASSPEEVTQYF